This TCR beta chain was sequenced during a study of T cell responses to AZD1222 COVID-19 vaccine. This clone was detected only once. The ends were cut back, 7 bases at V and 10 bases at J, with 16 bases in the middle. CDR1 and CDR2 from the germline V gene are SQVTM and ANQGSEA. CDR3 length: 12 amino acids. The repertoire was sequenced with immunoSEQ multiplex PCR; TCRdb's copy has only in-frame clones and lacks some. The sample contains 90,000 to 120,000 clones, 92% of which appear only once. This TCR derives from an adult who received the AZD1222 COVID-19 vaccine. The specimen was peripheral blood, collected 28 days after the second AZD1222 dose. This chain connects TRBV29-1 to TRBJ1-4; possible D gene TRBD1, 5 bases. As DNA, the CDR3 is TGCAGCGCTGGACATCAGGAGGGAAAACTGTTTTTT. Translating it yields CSAGHQEGKLFF. Full variable domain (missing parts from reference TRBV29-1 and TRBJ1-4): SAVISQKPSRDICQRGTSLTIQCQVDSQVTMMFWYRQQPGQSLTLIATANQGSEATYESGFVIDKFPISRPNLTFSTLTVSNMSPEDSSIYLCSAGHQEGKLFFGSGTQLSVL.